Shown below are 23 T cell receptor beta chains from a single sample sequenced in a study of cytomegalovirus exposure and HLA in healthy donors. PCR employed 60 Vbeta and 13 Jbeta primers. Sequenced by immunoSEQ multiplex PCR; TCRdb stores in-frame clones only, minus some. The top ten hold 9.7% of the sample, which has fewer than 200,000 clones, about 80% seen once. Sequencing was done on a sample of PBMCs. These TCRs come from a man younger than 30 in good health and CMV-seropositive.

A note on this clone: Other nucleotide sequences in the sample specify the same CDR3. CDR3 protein: CATSRGQGTNEKLFF. In nucleotides, the CDR3 is TGTGCCACCAGCAGGGGACAGGGGACTAATGAAAAACTGTTTTTT. The chain recombines TRBV15 with TRBJ1-4; 10 bases agree with TRBD1. The CDR3 contains 15 residues. In germline, CDR1 is LNHNV, CDR2 YYDKDF (reference sequence). Trimming removed 3 bases from V and 2 bases from J; junction bases left unmatched: 0.

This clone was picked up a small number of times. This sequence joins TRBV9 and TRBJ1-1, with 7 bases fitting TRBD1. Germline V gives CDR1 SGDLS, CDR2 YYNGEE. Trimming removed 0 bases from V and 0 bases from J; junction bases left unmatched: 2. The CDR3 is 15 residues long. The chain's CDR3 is CASSVVGQMNTEAFF. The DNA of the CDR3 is TGTGCCAGCAGCGTAGTGGGACAGATGAACACTGAAGCTTTCTTT.

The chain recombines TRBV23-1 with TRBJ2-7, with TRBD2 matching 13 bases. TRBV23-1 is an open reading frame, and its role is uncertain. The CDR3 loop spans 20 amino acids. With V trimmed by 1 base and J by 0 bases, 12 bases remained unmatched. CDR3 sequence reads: CASSQLHGLAGVWSSYEQYF. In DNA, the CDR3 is TGCGCCAGCAGTCAATTGCACGGACTAGCGGGAGTGTGGAGCTCCTACGAGCAGTACTTC.

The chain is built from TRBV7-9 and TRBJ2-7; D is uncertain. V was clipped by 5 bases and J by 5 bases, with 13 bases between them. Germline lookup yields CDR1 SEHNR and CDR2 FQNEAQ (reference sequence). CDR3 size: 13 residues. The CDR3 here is CASSPTTRDEQYF. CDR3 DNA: TGTGCCAGCAGCCCAACTACACGAGACGAGCAGTACTTC.

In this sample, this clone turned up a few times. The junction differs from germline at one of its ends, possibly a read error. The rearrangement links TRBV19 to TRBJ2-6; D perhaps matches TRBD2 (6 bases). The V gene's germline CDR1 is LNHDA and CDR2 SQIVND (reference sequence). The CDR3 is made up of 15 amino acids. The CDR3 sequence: CASSITSSGANGLTF. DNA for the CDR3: TGTGCCAGTAGTATTACTAGCTCTGGGGCCAACGGCCTGACTTTC.

CDR3 nucleotides: TGCGCCAGCAAGTTTAGGGGGGACAGGGGTCAGCCCCAGCATTTT. Protein product: CASKFRGDRGQPQHF. The chain combines TRBV5-1 with TRBJ1-5, with TRBD1 matching over 10 bases. Germline CDR1 reads SGHRS; CDR2 reads YFSETQ. The CDR3 has 15 amino acids. The ends lost 6 bases at V and 6 bases at J; junction bases unmatched: 9.

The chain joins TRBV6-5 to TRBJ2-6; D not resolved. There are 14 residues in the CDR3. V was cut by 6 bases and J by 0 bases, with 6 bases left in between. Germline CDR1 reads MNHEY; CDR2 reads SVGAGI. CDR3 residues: CASRWSSGANVLTF. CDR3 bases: TGTGCCAGCAGGTGGAGCTCTGGGGCCAACGTCCTGACTTTC.

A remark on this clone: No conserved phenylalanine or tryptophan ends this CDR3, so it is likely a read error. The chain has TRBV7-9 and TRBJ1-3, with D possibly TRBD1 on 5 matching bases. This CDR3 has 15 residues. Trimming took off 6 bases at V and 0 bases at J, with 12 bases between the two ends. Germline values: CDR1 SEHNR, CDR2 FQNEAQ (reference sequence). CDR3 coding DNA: TGTGCCAGCAGAAAGGACACCAGCTCTGGAAACACCATATATTCT. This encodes CASRKDTSSGNTIYS.

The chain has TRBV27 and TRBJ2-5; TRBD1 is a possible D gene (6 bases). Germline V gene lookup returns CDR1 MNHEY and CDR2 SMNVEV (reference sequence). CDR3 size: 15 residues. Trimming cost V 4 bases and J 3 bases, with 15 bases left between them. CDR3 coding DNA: TGTGCCAGCAGTTCTTTGGGGGCTGGGGAAGAGACCCAGTACTTC. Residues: CASSSLGAGEETQYF.

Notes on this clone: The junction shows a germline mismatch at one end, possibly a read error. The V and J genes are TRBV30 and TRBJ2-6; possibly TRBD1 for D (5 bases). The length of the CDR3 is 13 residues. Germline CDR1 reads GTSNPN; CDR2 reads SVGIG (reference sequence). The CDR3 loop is CAWRAAGANGLTF. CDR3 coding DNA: TGTGCCTGGAGGGCTGCTGGGGCCAACGGCCTGACTTTC.

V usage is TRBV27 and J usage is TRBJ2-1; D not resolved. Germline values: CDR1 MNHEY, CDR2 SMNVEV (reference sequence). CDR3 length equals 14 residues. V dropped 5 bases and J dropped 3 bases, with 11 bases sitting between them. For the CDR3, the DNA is TGTGCCAGCAGTCCTCCCTCGTTCTACAATGAGCAGTTCTTC. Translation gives CASSPPSFYNEQFF.

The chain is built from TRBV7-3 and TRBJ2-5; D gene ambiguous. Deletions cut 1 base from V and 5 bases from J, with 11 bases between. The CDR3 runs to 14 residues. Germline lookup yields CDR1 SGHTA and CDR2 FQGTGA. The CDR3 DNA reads TGTGCCAGCAGCTTAAGTTCGGTATCGGAGACCCAGTACTTC. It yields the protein CASSLSSVSETQYF.

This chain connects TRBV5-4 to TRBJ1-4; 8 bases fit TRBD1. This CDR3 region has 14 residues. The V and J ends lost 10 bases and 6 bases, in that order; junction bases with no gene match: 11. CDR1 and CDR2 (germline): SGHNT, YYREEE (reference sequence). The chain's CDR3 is CASGRTGRDEKLFF. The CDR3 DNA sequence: TGTGCCTCGGGACGGACAGGGAGGGATGAAAAACTGTTTTTT.

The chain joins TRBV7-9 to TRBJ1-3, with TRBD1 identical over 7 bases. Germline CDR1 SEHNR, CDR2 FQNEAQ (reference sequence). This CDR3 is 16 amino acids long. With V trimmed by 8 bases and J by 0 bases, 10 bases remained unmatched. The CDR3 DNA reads TGTGCCAGCGTTTCCCCAGGGGGACCCTCTGGAAACACCATATATTTT. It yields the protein CASVSPGGPSGNTIYF.

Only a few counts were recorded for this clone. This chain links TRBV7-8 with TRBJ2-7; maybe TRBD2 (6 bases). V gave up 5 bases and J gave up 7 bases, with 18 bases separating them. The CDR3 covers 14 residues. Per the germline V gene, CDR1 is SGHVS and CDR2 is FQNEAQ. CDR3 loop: CASSPDGGRGEQYF. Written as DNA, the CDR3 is TGTGCCAGCAGCCCCGACGGGGGTCGTGGGGAGCAGTACTTC.

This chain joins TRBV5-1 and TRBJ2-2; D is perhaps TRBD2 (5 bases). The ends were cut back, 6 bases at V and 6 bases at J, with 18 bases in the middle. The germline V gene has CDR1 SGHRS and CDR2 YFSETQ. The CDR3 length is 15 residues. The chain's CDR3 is CASKRSLNSPGELFF. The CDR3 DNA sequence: TGCGCCAGCAAGCGGTCCTTAAATTCGCCCGGGGAGCTGTTTTTT.

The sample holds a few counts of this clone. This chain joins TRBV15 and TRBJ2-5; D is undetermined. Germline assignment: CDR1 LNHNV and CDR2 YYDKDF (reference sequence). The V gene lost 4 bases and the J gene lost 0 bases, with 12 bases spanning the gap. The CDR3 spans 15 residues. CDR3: CATSTETQYQETQYF. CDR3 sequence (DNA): TGTGCCACCAGCACCGAAACACAGTACCAAGAGACCCAGTACTTC.

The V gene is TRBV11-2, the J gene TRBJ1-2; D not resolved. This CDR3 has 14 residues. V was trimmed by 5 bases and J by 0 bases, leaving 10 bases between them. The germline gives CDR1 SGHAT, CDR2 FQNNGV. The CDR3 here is CASSTNTTNYGYTF. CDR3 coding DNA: TGTGCCAGCAGCACCAACACCACTAACTATGGCTACACCTTC. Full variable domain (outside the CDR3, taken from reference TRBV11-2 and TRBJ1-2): EAGVAQSPRYKIIEKRQSVAFWCNPISGHATLYWYQQILGQGPKLLIQFQNNGVVDDSQLPKDRFSAERLKGVDSTLKIQPAKLEDSAVYLCASSTNTTNYGYTFGSGTRLTVV.

The CDR3 bases are TGTGCCAGCCGTAAGACAGCCGGAGGGGAGACCCAGTACTTC. Translated: CASRKTAGGETQYF. The chain couples TRBV7-9 to TRBJ2-5; the D gene is possibly TRBD2 (6 bases). Per germline, CDR1 SEHNR and CDR2 FQNEAQ (reference sequence). The CDR3 is 14 amino acids. V was shortened by 8 bases and J by 5 bases, with 18 bases between the two germline ends.

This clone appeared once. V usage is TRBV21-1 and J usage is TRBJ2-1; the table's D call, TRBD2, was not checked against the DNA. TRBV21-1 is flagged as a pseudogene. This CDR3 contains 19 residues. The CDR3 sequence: CASSSKSYFGGGGPNEQFF. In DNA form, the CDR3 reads TGTGCCAGCAGCTCGAAAAGTTATTTCGGAGGGGGGGGGCCCAATGAGCAGTTCTTC.

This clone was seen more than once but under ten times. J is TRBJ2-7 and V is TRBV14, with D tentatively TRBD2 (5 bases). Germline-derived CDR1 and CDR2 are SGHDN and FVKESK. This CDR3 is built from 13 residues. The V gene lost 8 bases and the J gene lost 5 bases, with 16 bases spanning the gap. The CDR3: CASGGSRAHEQYF. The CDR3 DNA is TGTGCCAGCGGAGGATCTAGAGCGCACGAGCAGTACTTC.

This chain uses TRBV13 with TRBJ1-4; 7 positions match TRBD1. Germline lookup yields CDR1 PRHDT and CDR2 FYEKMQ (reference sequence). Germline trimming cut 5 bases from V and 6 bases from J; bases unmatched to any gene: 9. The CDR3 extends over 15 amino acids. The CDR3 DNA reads TGTGCCAGCAGCCTCGACAGGGCGCAGCATGAAAAACTGTTTTTT. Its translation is CASSLDRAQHEKLFF.

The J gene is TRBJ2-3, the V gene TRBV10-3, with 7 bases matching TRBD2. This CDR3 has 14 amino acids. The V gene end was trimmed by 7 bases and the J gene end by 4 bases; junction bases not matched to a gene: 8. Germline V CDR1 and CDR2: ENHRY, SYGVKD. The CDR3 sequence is CAINRSGPADTQYF. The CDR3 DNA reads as TGTGCCATCAATCGTAGCGGGCCGGCAGATACGCAGTATTTT.